These T cell receptor beta chains were read from a single sample in a study of blood T cell repertoires in COVID-19. TCRdb keeps only in-frame clones here, not all; method: immunoSEQ multiplex PCR. The table includes roughly 61,000 clones, roughly 70% detected once. The sequencing sample was made of PBMCs or T cells enriched from blood (not recorded which). These receptor sequences come from an older woman who had been exposed to COVID-19. The CDR3 runs from the conserved cysteine through the conserved F or W. D genes are given only for firm matches. Clone sizes are given selectively: once, few, many, or a class where the clone is expanded.

clone_size d_call j_call v_call cdr3_nt cdr3_aa
- TRBD1 TRBJ1-2 TRBV5-1 TGCGCCAGCAGCTTGGGGCACAGGGGGCGAGACAACTATGGCTACACCTTC CASSLGHRGRDNYGYTF
- - TRBJ2-3 TRBV27 TGTGCCAGCAGCCCCGCCGGGACAGATACGCAGTATTTT CASSPAGTDTQYF
- - TRBJ2-6 TRBV3-1/TRBV3-2 TGTGCCAGCAGTCTCGGGGGGGCCAACGTCCTGACTTTC CASSLGGANVLTF
- - TRBJ1-1 TRBV30 TGTGCCTGGGCAGGCTTTACTGAAGCTTTCTTT CAWAGFTEAFF
- - TRBJ2-2 TRBV6-2/TRBV6-3 TGTGCCAGCAGCCTTAGGACTACTCAAATGGGGAACACCGGGGAGCTGTTTTTT CASSLRTTQMGNTGELFF
- - TRBJ1-2 TRBV15 TGTGCCACCAGCAACGAACAGGGCCCCGGTGGAGGCTACACCTTC CATSNEQGPGGGYTF
- - TRBJ1-2 TRBV28 TGTGCCAGCAGTGTAAGCACAGTTTATGGCTACACCTTC CASSVSTVYGYTF
- - TRBJ1-1 TRBV25-1 TGTGCCAGCAGAGGGGTAGGTGACACTGAAGCTTTCTTT CASRGVGDTEAFF
- - TRBJ1-1 TRBV29-1 TGCAGCGTCGTCAGGGAAACTGAAGCTTTCTTT CSVVRETEAFF
- TRBD2 TRBJ2-7 TRBV6-5 TGTGCCAGCAGTCCTAGCGGCCCGTCCTACGAGCAGTACTTC CASSPSGPSYEQYF
- - TRBJ1-1 TRBV29-1 TGCAGCGTTGAAGTTCCTAACACTGAAGCTTTCTTT CSVEVPNTEAFF
- - TRBJ1-2 TRBV4-2 TGTGCCAGCAGCCAAACAGGGAACTATGGCTACACCTTC CASSQTGNYGYTF
- - TRBJ2-3 TRBV5-4 TGTGCCAGCAGCCCCACCCCGGGACTTGAAACAGATACGCAGTATTTT CASSPTPGLETDTQYF
- - TRBJ2-5 TRBV7-2 TGTGCCAGCAGCTTAGCCCGGGGATCCTCGGAGACCCAGTACTTC CASSLARGSSETQYF
- TRBD2 TRBJ2-7 TRBV28 TGTGCCAGCAGTGGGTCTAGCGGGGCCTCCTACGAGCAGTACTTC CASSGSSGASYEQYF
- - TRBJ1-2 TRBV28 TGTGCCAGCAGTCCTGTAACAGGGCACTATGGCTACACCTTC CASSPVTGHYGYTF
few - TRBJ2-7 TRBV7-8 TGTGCCAGCAGGCCAGCGAGGGGGTCCTACGAGCAGTACTTC CASRPARGSYEQYF
- - TRBJ1-1 TRBV3-1/TRBV3-2 TGTGCCAGCAGCCAAGATAACAGGAACACTGAAGCTTTCTTT CASSQDNRNTEAFF
- TRBD1 TRBJ1-4 TRBV30 TGTGCCGGGACAGGGTCGGGGGTTGCTAATGAAAAACTGTTTTTT CAGTGSGVANEKLFF
few TRBD1 TRBJ1-2 TRBV7-2 TGTGCCAGCAGCACGACAGGGGTCAACTATGGCTACACCTTC CASSTTGVNYGYTF
- - TRBJ2-5 TRBV7-2 TGTGCCAGCAGCCCAATCCGGGAGACCCAGTACTTC CASSPIRETQYF
- - TRBJ2-3 TRBV20-1 TGCAGTGGGAGGAGCGTAGATACGCAGTATTTT CSGRSVDTQYF
once - TRBJ1-1 TRBV10-1 TGCGCCAGCAGTGAGTCGTCGGACAGCGTCCAAAGGACATACCTGGCGAGCACTGAAGCTTTCTTT CASSESSDSVQRTYLASTEAFF
- - TRBJ1-1 TRBV2 TGTGCCAGCAGGGGGCTCGGTTCATCTTACACTGAAGCTTTCTTT CASRGLGSSYTEAFF
many - TRBJ2-1 TRBV20-1 TGCAGTGCTAGTCCGGACTCCAATGAGCAGTTCTTC CSASPDSNEQFF
few TRBD1 TRBJ2-5 TRBV7-2 TGTGCCAGCAGCCGGTCTATACAGGGGGTGGGAGAGACCCAGTACTTC CASSRSIQGVGETQYF
- TRBD1 TRBJ1-2 TRBV2 TGTGCCAGCAGTGTAGGGACAGGGGGCGTCGGTGGCTACACCTTC CASSVGTGGVGGYTF
- - TRBJ2-5 TRBV30 TGTGCCTGGACTGGGGGGGCTGAACAAGAGACCCAGTACTTC CAWTGGAEQETQYF
- TRBD1 TRBJ1-6 TRBV5-4 TGTGCCAGCAGCTCGGACAGGGTTTTGACACCCCTCCACTTT CASSSDRVLTPLHF
- - TRBJ1-6 TRBV7-2 TGTGCCAGCAGCTCCCTGAATTCACCCCTCCACTTT CASSSLNSPLHF
- - TRBJ1-1 TRBV9 TGTGCCAGCAGCGTAGGGGGACTCAATGTTCCTGAAGCTTTCTTT CASSVGGLNVPEAFF
- TRBD1 TRBJ1-2 TRBV30 TGTGCCTGGAGTGTAGGCCCCCTGGACAGGCGCTATGGCTACACCTTC CAWSVGPLDRRYGYTF
- - TRBJ2-5 TRBV11-2 TGTGCCAGCAGCTTAGGCGTGACACCACAAGAGACCCAGTACTTC CASSLGVTPQETQYF
- - TRBJ1-2 TRBV28 TGTGCCAGCAGTTTAGTAAGCAGTCAGGTGAGCTATGGCTACACCTTC CASSLVSSQVSYGYTF
- TRBD2 TRBJ2-1 TRBV10-2 TGCGCCAGCACCGAAGGGCTAGCGGCCTACAATGAGCAGTTCTTC CASTEGLAAYNEQFF
- - TRBJ2-5 TRBV11-1 TGTGCCAGCAGCTCCGGAGGGGAGACCCAGTACTTC CASSSGGETQYF
- - TRBJ2-7 TRBV28 TGTGCCAGCAGTACACCTCGAACTACAAGCTCCTACGAGCAGTACTTC CASSTPRTTSSYEQYF
- - TRBJ2-7 TRBV11-2 TGTGCCAGCAGCTTAGCTCGGCGGCAGGGCCACGAGCAGTACTTC CASSLARRQGHEQYF
once - TRBJ2-7 TRBV21-1 TGTGCCAGCAGCTACCGACTAGCGGTAACCTCCTACGAGCAGTACTTC CASSYRLAVTSYEQYF
- - TRBJ2-7 TRBV19 TGTGCCAGTAGTATATCTGGACAAGACACCTACGAGCAGTACTTC CASSISGQDTYEQYF
- - TRBJ2-7 TRBV5-1 TGCGCCAGCAGCCGGAACAGGCCGGAAGACGAGCAGTACTTC CASSRNRPEDEQYF
few TRBD1 TRBJ1-1 TRBV11-3 TGTGCCAGCAGCAAAGGAGGACAGGGTGAAGCTTTCTTT CASSKGGQGEAFF